The clone carrying this T cell receptor (beta chain) was seen a handful of times. Its antigen is undetermined. The CDR3 is made up of 14 amino acids. Germline CDR1 MNHEY, CDR2 SMNVEV (reference sequence). With 4 bases removed from V and 0 bases from J, the gap between germline ends came to 10 bases. The data were obtained in a study of T-cell memory formation after mild COVID-19. For the study at large: The TCR clusters were mostly specific to one donor.

Study findings and constraints: Memory from before infection featured some responding clones, which suggests cross-reactive memory joined. Clones which contracted sat mainly in CM and EM if CD4+, and in EMRA if CD8+.

TCRdb fed the 5' RACE reads into MiXCR, producing one record per CDR3 protein. The sample has some 150,000 distinct CDR3 sequences; roughly 24% are singletons. The chain has TRBV27 and TRBJ2-7; perhaps D is TRBD1 or TRBD2 (5 bases each). The sequence was collected from an adult woman who had mild COVID-19 (a few samples of this study predate the infection). Cell type and time point are not known. The source material was PBMCs or a T cell subset sorted from them (not recorded which). CDR3 sequence reads: CASSSGLRSYEQYF. The CDR3 DNA sequence: TGTGCCAGCAGTTCGGGGCTCCGCTCCTACGAGCAGTACTTC.